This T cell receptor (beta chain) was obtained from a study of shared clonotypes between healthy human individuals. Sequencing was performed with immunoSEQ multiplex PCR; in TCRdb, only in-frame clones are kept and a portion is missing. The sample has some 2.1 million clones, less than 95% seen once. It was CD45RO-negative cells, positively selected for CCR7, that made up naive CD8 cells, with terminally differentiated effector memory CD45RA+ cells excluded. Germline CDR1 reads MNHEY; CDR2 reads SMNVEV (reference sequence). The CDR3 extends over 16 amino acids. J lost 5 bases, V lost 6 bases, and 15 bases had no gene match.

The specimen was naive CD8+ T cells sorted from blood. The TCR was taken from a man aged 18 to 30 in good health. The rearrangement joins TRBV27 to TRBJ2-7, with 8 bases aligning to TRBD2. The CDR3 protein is CASSWAGGVTAHEQYF. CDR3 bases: TGTGCCAGCAGCTGGGCCGGGGGGGTAACGGCCCACGAGCAGTACTTC.